Listed below are T cell receptor beta chains from one sample, sequenced in a study of technical replicates of blood from a handful of donors. Measured with immunoSEQ multiplex PCR; TCRdb has only the in-frame clones, and not every one. The repertoire holds fewer than 90,000 clones, with about 89% as singletons. Sequencing was performed on T cells isolated from PBMCs. The receptors come from a human donor in good health. Each CDR3 is given with its conserved first and last residue. Each record gives: D gene, J gene, clone size, V gene, CDR3 DNA, CDR3 protein. D genes are given only for firm matches. Clone size, where shown, is once, few, many, or a class for clones that have expanded.

>NA|TRBJ2-5|NA|TRBV27
TGTGCCAGCAGTTTATTGGGGGGACGGGAGACCCAGTACTTC
CASSLLGGRETQYF
>TRBD1|TRBJ2-5|NA|TRBV14
TGTGCCAGCAGCCTGGACAGGGGCCAAGAGACCCAGTACTTC
CASSLDRGQETQYF
>TRBD1|TRBJ1-2|NA|TRBV30
TGTGCCTGGGAGGACAGGGGAGGCTACACCTTC
CAWEDRGGYTF
>TRBD1|TRBJ2-3|NA|TRBV29-1
TGCAGCGTGGGACAGGGAGGCACAGATACGCAGTATTTT
CSVGQGGTDTQYF
>NA|TRBJ1-2|NA|TRBV19
TGTGCCAGTAGTCCAAGGACTGGGGTTTTCTATGGCTACACCTTC
CASSPRTGVFYGYTF
>TRBD1|TRBJ1-2|NA|TRBV29-1
TGCAGCGTTCGGGACAGGGGGAATGAGGATGGCTACACCTTC
CSVRDRGNEDGYTF
>NA|TRBJ2-7|once|TRBV28
TGTGCCAGCAGTTTAACGTCGGAGAGGGGGTTCTACGAGCAGTACTTC
CASSLTSERGFYEQYF
>NA|TRBJ1-1|NA|TRBV7-8
TGTGCCAGCAGCTTAGCACAGGGTGCCACTGAAGCTTTCTTT
CASSLAQGATEAFF
>TRBD2|TRBJ2-1|once|TRBV7-9
TGTGCCAGCAGCTCCGGGACTAGCTACAATGAGCAGTTCTTC
CASSSGTSYNEQFF
>NA|TRBJ1-1|NA|TRBV16
TGTGCCAGCAGCCCGGGCGGGGCTCCGAACACTGAAGCTTTCTTT
CASSPGGAPNTEAFF
>NA|TRBJ1-2|NA|TRBV7-5
TGTGCCAGAAGCTCAGAGGGGGTAAAGCTCCTCTATGGCTACACCTTC
CARSSEGVKLLYGYTF
>NA|TRBJ2-7|once|TRBV12-5
TGTGCTAGTGGTTTGGAGAGCTCCTACGAGCAGTACTTC
CASGLESSYEQYF
>NA|TRBJ1-5|NA|TRBV27
TGTGCCAGCAGTTTAGGGCAGTCCCCCCTTCAGCCCCAGCATTTT
CASSLGQSPLQPQHF
>NA|TRBJ2-7|NA|TRBV5-6
TGTGCCAGCAGCTTGCAGATCTACGAGCAGTACTTC
CASSLQIYEQYF
>TRBD1|TRBJ1-4|NA|TRBV18
TGTGCCAGCTCACCAACCCCCGGGACAGATGAAAAACTGTTTTTT
CASSPTPGTDEKLFF
>NA|TRBJ1-5|NA|TRBV2
TGTGCCAGCTCCGAGACAATACAGAATCAGCCCCAGCATTTT
CASSETIQNQPQHF
>NA|TRBJ2-7|NA|TRBV5-1
TGCGCCAGCAGCTTGGGCGGCTACGAGCAGTACTTC
CASSLGGYEQYF
>NA|TRBJ2-2|NA|TRBV7-9
TGTGCCAGCAGCCGCGGGACGACGAACACCGGGGAGCTGTTTTTT
CASSRGTTNTGELFF
>NA|TRBJ2-2|NA|TRBV7-7
TGTGCTAGCAGCTTAGATGGAGGGGACACCGGGGAGCTGTTTTTT
CASSLDGGDTGELFF
>TRBD1|TRBJ2-1|NA|TRBV27
TGTGCCAGCAGTTTATCGGGACAGGGGGCGGTTGAGCAGTTCTTC
CASSLSGQGAVEQFF
>TRBD1|TRBJ2-1|NA|TRBV4-1
TGCGCCAGCAGCCAAGTGGGTCGGAGACAGGGAAGTGGTTTTGAGCAGTTCTTC
CASSQVGRRQGSGFEQFF
>NA|TRBJ1-1|NA|TRBV9
TGTGCCAGCAGCGTAGGGGGAGGGGGATGGAACACTGAAGCTTTCTTT
CASSVGGGGWNTEAFF
>NA|TRBJ1-4|NA|TRBV18
TGTGCCAGCTCACCTCGACAATTAATAGATGAAAAACTGTTTTTT
CASSPRQLIDEKLFF
>NA|TRBJ2-7|NA|TRBV27
TGTGCCAGCAGTTTATTTAATTCGGAGTATTCCGAGCAGTACTTC
CASSLFNSEYSEQYF
>TRBD1|TRBJ2-7|NA|TRBV5-1
TGCGCCAGCAGCTGGGGGGGGACAGGGGGGTACGAGCAGTACTTC
CASSWGGTGGYEQYF
>TRBD1|TRBJ2-2|NA|TRBV9
TGTGCCAGCAGCGTAGACAGGGGAATTGCCGGGGAGCTGTTTTTT
CASSVDRGIAGELFF
>TRBD1|TRBJ1-1|NA|TRBV6-5
TGTGCCACCCAGGGGGAAACTGAAGCTTTCTTT
CATQGETEAFF
>NA|TRBJ2-5|NA|TRBV7-2
TGTGCCAGCAGCTTAGGCTACGAAGCGGAACAAGAGACCCAGTACTTC
CASSLGYEAEQETQYF
>TRBD2|TRBJ2-3|NA|TRBV5-1
TGCGCCAGCAGCTTGCGGGGGGGAGCCGCCTCAGATACGCAGTATTTT
CASSLRGGAASDTQYF
>TRBD1|TRBJ1-3|NA|TRBV28
TGTGCCAGCAGGGGTATCAGGGGGCAGTCTGGAAACACCATATATTTT
CASRGIRGQSGNTIYF
>TRBD1|TRBJ1-1|few|TRBV11-2
TGTGCCAGCAGCCTCAACACAGGGGGAGCCACTGAAGCTTTCTTT
CASSLNTGGATEAFF
>TRBD2|TRBJ2-1|NA|TRBV5-4
TGTGCCAGCAGCGCTAGCGGGAGTTACAATGAGCAGTTCTTC
CASSASGSYNEQFF
>NA|TRBJ2-6|NA|TRBV7-6
TGTGCCAGCAGCTTAGTAGGAGGGAGAAGTGGGGCCAACGTCCTGACTTTC
CASSLVGGRSGANVLTF
>TRBD1|TRBJ1-5|few|TRBV29-1
TGCAGCACCTCGCAGGGGGATAATCAGCCCCAGCATTTT
CSTSQGDNQPQHF
>TRBD2|TRBJ2-1|NA|TRBV4-2
TGTGCCAGCAGCCAAGAGGCGGGACTAGCAAATGAGCAGTTCTTC
CASSQEAGLANEQFF
>TRBD1|TRBJ2-7|NA|TRBV9
TGTGCCAGCAGCGTAGGCAGGGGGTACTACGAGCAGTACTTC
CASSVGRGYYEQYF
>NA|TRBJ1-3|NA|TRBV7-2
TGTGCCAGCAGCTTGAGGGCAAACTCTGGAAACACCATATATTTT
CASSLRANSGNTIYF
>TRBD1|TRBJ1-5|NA|TRBV11-3
TGTGCCAGCAGCTTAGGACAGGGCAGCAATCAGCCCCAGCATTTT
CASSLGQGSNQPQHF
>NA|TRBJ2-3|NA|TRBV27
TGTGCCAGCAGTTCTTATTTGGGAGCAGATACGCAGTATTTT
CASSSYLGADTQYF
>NA|TRBJ1-1|NA|TRBV7-9
TGTGCCAGCAGCTTAAACAGGGTAGGTGTGAACACTGAAGCTTTCTTT
CASSLNRVGVNTEAFF
>NA|TRBJ2-1|once|TRBV7-6
TGTGCCAGCAGCTTAAGGGGTCGGGATGAGCAGTTCTTC
CASSLRGRDEQFF
>TRBD2|TRBJ2-5|NA|TRBV7-3
TGTGCCAGCAGCTTAACCCAGACTAGCGGTCAAGAGACCCAGTACTTC
CASSLTQTSGQETQYF
>NA|TRBJ2-3|NA|TRBV4-3
TGCGCCAGCAGCCAAGATATTGGACACTTCGTTACAGATACGCAGTATTTT
CASSQDIGHFVTDTQYF
>TRBD1|TRBJ1-5|few|TRBV27
TGTGCCAGCAGTTATGACAGGGGGCGTCAGCCCCAGCATTTT
CASSYDRGRQPQHF
>TRBD1|TRBJ1-2|NA|TRBV25-1
TGTGCCACCATGAGACAGGGGATGAACTATGGCTACACCTTC
CATMRQGMNYGYTF
>TRBD1|TRBJ1-2|NA|TRBV27
TGTGCCAGCAGTGCGACAGGGACCTATGGCTACACCTTC
CASSATGTYGYTF
>TRBD1|TRBJ2-1|NA|TRBV2
TGTGCCAGCAGTTGGGACAGGTCCTGGTCCTACAATGAGCAGTTCTTC
CASSWDRSWSYNEQFF
>TRBD2|TRBJ2-7|NA|TRBV27
TGTGCCAGCAGTTTATCCGGGACTATCCACGAGCAGTACTTC
CASSLSGTIHEQYF
>TRBD2|TRBJ2-5|NA|TRBV7-6
TGTGCCAGCAGCCCGGGGCTAGCGGTCATCCAAGAGACCCAGTACTTC
CASSPGLAVIQETQYF
>NA|TRBJ1-4|NA|TRBV5-8
TGTGCCAGCAGCTTGAATGGGGGGGACGATAATGAAAAACTGTTTTTT
CASSLNGGDDNEKLFF
>NA|TRBJ1-2|NA|TRBV9
TGTGCCAGCAGCGTCACGGACTATGGCTACACCTTC
CASSVTDYGYTF
>NA|TRBJ2-2|NA|TRBV28
TGTGCCAGCAAAGGCGCGGGATTGAACACCGGGGAGCTGTTTTTT
CASKGAGLNTGELFF
>TRBD1|TRBJ2-7|NA|TRBV29-1
TGCAGCTCGGGACAGTCTCCCTACGAGCAGTACTTC
CSSGQSPYEQYF
>NA|TRBJ2-3|NA|TRBV5-1
TGCGCCAGCAGCTCCCGACTAGGGCAGGGAGATACGCAGTATTTT
CASSSRLGQGDTQYF
>NA|TRBJ2-1|NA|TRBV4-3
TGCGCCAGCAGCCAAGAAGCGGTCGCCTACAATGAGCAGTTCTTC
CASSQEAVAYNEQFF
>NA|TRBJ2-5|NA|TRBV28
TGTGCCAGCAGTCTACCCTCGGCAGGGAACTCGCAAGAGACCCAGTACTTC
CASSLPSAGNSQETQYF
>NA|TRBJ1-1|NA|TRBV7-9
TGTGCCAGCAGCTTTGAGGTCTCTGAAGCTTTCTTT
CASSFEVSEAFF
>TRBD2|TRBJ2-7|NA|TRBV18
TGTGCCAGCTCAGCGGGAGCTTGGCCCCCCTCCGAGCAGTACTTC
CASSAGAWPPSEQYF
>TRBD1|TRBJ1-4|NA|TRBV10-3
TGTGCCATTAGTCAGGGGGCGATTAACGAAAAACTGTTTTTT
CAISQGAINEKLFF